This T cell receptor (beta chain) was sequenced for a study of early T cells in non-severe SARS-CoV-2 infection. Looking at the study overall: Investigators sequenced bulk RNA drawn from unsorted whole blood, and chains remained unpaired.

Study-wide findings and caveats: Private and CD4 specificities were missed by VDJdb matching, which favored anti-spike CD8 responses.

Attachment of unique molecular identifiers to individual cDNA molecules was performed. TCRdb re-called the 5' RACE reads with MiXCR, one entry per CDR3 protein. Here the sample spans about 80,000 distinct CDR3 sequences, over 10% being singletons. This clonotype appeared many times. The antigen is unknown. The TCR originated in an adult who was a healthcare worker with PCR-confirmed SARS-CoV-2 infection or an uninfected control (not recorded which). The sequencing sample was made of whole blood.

The CDR3 is CASSQDGPDRLFF. CDR3 coding DNA: TGTGCCAGCAGCCAAGATGGTCCGGACCGGCTTTTCTTC. The chain is built from TRBV3-1 and TRBJ2-1; no firm D call. The CDR3 covers 13 residues. Deletions cut 0 bases from V and 16 bases from J, with 16 bases between. CDR1 and CDR2 (germline): LGHDT, YNNKEL (reference sequence).